The 10 T cell receptor beta chains below all came from one sample that was sequenced in a study of T cell responses to AZD1222 COVID-19 vaccine. The repertoire was sequenced with immunoSEQ multiplex PCR; TCRdb's copy has only in-frame clones and lacks some. The table has 150,000 or so clones, roughly nine tenths seen once. The material was peripheral blood, obtained on day 0 of AZD1222 vaccination. Receptors were obtained from an adult in good health.

Concerning this clone: The DNA is left out, because the CDR3 cannot be placed on it with certainty; the CDR3 is given as TCRdb lists it. This chain uses TRBV12-2 with TRBJ2-1; TRBD2 is taken as the D call from the table, unchecked against the DNA. TRBV12-2 is described as a pseudogene. The CDR3 length equals 14 residues, ends included. The CDR3 protein is CASRFAGGSNEQFF.

This chain links TRBV27 with TRBJ1-6, with D perhaps matching TRBD1 (6 bases). The germline CDR1 and CDR2 sequences are MNHEY and SMNVEV (reference sequence). The germline V and J ends were trimmed by 5 bases and 7 bases, with 12 bases remaining between them. The CDR3 is made up of 14 amino acids. For the CDR3, the DNA is TGTGCCAGCAGTCACTGGACAGAGAATTCACCCCTCCACTTT. Translation gives CASSHWTENSPLHF.

The chain has TRBV4-3 and TRBJ2-1; 8 bases are a match to TRBD1. Germline lookup yields CDR1 LGHNA and CDR2 YSLEER. CDR3 length equals 18 residues. J was trimmed by 6 bases and V by 3 bases; bases with no gene match: 16. The CDR3 reads CASSQTLGTGGIGNEQFF. The CDR3 nucleotides are TGCGCCAGCAGCCAGACACTGGGAACAGGGGGTATTGGCAATGAGCAGTTCTTC.

This chain links TRBV7-2 with TRBJ1-3; D might be TRBD1 (5 bases). The CDR3 loop spans 15 amino acids. The germline V gene has CDR1 SGHTA and CDR2 FQGNSA. The ends were cut back, 5 bases at V and 3 bases at J, with 14 bases in the middle. CDR3 in amino acids: CASSQGPGSGNTIYF. DNA for the CDR3: TGTGCCAGCAGCCAGGGTCCGGGCAGTGGAAACACCATATATTTT.

The chain links TRBV7-9 to TRBJ1-1; TRBD1 might be the D (5 bases). CDR3 size: 15 residues. V dropped 1 base and J dropped 0 bases, with 9 bases sitting between them. Germline loops: CDR1 SEHNR, CDR2 FQNEAQ (reference sequence). The CDR3: CASSLVRGLNTEAFF. CDR3 nucleotide sequence: TGTGCCAGCAGCTTAGTTCGGGGCCTGAACACTGAAGCTTTCTTT.

This clone appeared a few times. This sequence joins TRBV5-4 and TRBJ2-3, with D possibly being TRBD1 or TRBD2 (5 bases each). The CDR3 contains 15 residues. Between the trimmed V and J ends, which lost 4 bases and 2 bases, there was a span of 14 bases. The germline V gene encodes CDR1 SGHNT and CDR2 YYREEE (reference sequence). CDR3 in amino acids: CASSLGGGDTDTQYF. For the CDR3, the DNA is TGTGCCAGCAGCCTTGGGGGTGGCGACACAGATACGCAGTATTTT.

This rearrangement joins TRBV7-9 to TRBJ1-6; no definite D call. Germline V gene data show CDR1 as SEHNR and CDR2 as FQNEAQ (reference sequence). The V end was cut by 1 base, the J end by 8 bases, with 9 bases between. The CDR3 loop spans 14 amino acids. CDR3 in amino acids: CASSLESRHSPLHF. The CDR3, as DNA: TGTGCCAGCAGCTTAGAGTCCCGCCATTCACCCCTCCACTTT.

This sequence joins TRBV19 and TRBJ1-6, with D unresolved. CDR1 is LNHDA and CDR2 is SQIVND in the germline V gene (reference sequence). The length of the CDR3 is 18 residues. V was clipped by 0 bases and J by 6 bases, with 18 bases between them. CDR3 in amino acids: CASSIERHTQVGNSPLHF. CDR3 bases: TGTGCCAGTAGTATAGAACGACACACCCAAGTCGGTAATTCACCCCTCCACTTT.

The chain links TRBV11-2 to TRBJ2-3; D is ambiguous. The CDR3 extends over 14 amino acids. Germline V gives CDR1 SGHAT, CDR2 FQNNGV. V lost 4 bases and J lost 8, with 16 bases in between. The CDR3 coding sequence is TGTGCCAGCAGCTCTGACTGGCTTGTTAGTACGCAGTATTTT. It encodes CASSSDWLVSTQYF. Variable domain in full (rest from reference TRBV11-2 and TRBJ2-3): EAGVAQSPRYKIIEKRQSVAFWCNPISGHATLYWYQQILGQGPKLLIQFQNNGVVDDSQLPKDRFSAERLKGVDSTLKIQPAKLEDSAVYLCASSSDWLVSTQYFGPGTRLTVL.

Worth noting for this clone: Sequence at one end of the junction differs from germline and may be a read error. V is TRBV7-7 and J is TRBJ1-4; D perhaps matches TRBD1 (5 bases). This CDR3 is built from 15 residues. CDR1 is SSHAT and CDR2 is FNYEAQ in the germline V gene (reference sequence). CDR3 loop: CASSRSPGRNEKLFF. Here the CDR3 DNA reads TGTGCTAGCAGCCGATCGCCAGGGAGAAATGAAAAACTGTTTTTT.